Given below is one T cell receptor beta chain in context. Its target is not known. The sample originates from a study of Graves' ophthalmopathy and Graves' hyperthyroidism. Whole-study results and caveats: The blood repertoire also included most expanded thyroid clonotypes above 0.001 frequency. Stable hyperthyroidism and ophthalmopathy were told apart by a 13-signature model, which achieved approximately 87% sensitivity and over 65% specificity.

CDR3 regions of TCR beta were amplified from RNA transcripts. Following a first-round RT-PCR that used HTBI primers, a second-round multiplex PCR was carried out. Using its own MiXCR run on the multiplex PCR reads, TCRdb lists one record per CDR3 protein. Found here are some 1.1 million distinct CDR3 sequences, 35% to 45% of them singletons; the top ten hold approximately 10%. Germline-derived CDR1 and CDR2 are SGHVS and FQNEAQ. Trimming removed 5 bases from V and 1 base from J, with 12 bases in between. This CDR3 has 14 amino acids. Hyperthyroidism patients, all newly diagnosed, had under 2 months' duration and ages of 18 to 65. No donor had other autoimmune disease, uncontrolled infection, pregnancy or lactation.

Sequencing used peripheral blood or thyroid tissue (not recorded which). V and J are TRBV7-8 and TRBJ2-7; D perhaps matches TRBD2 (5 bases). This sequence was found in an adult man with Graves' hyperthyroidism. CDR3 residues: CASSLGVASYEQYF. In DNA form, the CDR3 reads TGTGCCAGCAGCCTGGGAGTCGCTTCCTACGAGCAGTACTTC.